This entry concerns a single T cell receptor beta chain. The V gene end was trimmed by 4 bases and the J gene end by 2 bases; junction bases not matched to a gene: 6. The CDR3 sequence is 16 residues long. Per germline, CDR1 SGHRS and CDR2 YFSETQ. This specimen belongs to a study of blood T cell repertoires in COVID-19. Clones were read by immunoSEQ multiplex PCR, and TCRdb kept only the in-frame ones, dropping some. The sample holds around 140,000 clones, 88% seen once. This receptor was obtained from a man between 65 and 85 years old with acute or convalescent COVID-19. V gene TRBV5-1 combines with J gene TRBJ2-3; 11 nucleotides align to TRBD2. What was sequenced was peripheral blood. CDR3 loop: CASSGATSGDTDTQYF. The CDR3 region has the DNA TGCGCCAGCAGCGGAGCGACTAGCGGGGACACAGATACGCAGTATTTT.